This is a list of T cell receptor beta chains from one sample in a study of shared clonotypes between healthy human individuals. Clones were sequenced by immunoSEQ multiplex PCR, and TCRdb holds only the in-frame ones, with some missing. The sample shows about 2 million clones, roughly 94% of them seen only once. The material sequenced was naive CD4+ T cells sorted from blood. All receptors derive from a man younger than 30 in good health. CDR3s include the opening cysteine and the closing phenylalanine or tryptophan. The D gene is left open where the match is weak. Clone size, where shown, is once, few, many, or a class for clones that have expanded.

clone size	V gene	J gene	D gene	CDR3 protein	CDR3 DNA
-	TRBV7-9	TRBJ1-5	-	CASSLGQGSNQPQHF	TGTGCCAGCAGCTTAGGGCAGGGTAGTAATCAGCCCCAGCATTTT
-	TRBV18	TRBJ2-7	TRBD2	CASSLTGLAGDEQYF	TGTGCCAGCTCCCTCACGGGACTAGCGGGGGATGAGCAGTACTTC
-	TRBV6-1	TRBJ2-7	-	CATLNGGFWQYF	TGTGCCACCCTGAACGGGGGATTCTGGCAGTACTTC
few	TRBV6-5	TRBJ1-1	-	CASSYSIRDGTEAFF	TGTGCCAGCAGTTACTCGATCAGGGACGGCACTGAAGCTTTCTTT
-	TRBV6-5	TRBJ2-5	-	CASSQGRGRQETQYF	TGTGCCAGCAGCCAGGGGAGGGGCAGACAAGAGACCCAGTACTTC
-	TRBV14	TRBJ1-2	-	CASSPGGYGYTF	TGTGCCAGCAGCCCGGGTGGCTATGGCTACACCTTC
-	TRBV9	TRBJ1-2	-	CASSVGISTDGYTF	TGTGCCAGCAGCGTAGGGATCTCTACTGATGGCTACACCTTC
-	TRBV6-5	TRBJ2-7	-	CASSRGTELGNEQYF	TGTGCCAGCAGCCGCGGGACAGAGCTAGGAAACGAGCAGTACTTC
-	TRBV2	TRBJ1-2	-	CASRGDEASGYTF	TGTGCCAGCAGAGGGGATGAGGCGTCGGGCTACACCTTC
once	TRBV7-9	TRBJ2-5	-	CASSFRQDETQYF	TGTGCCAGCAGCTTCCGACAGGACGAGACCCAGTACTTC
-	TRBV28	TRBJ2-7	TRBD1	CASSSAGGRYEQYF	TGTGCCAGCAGTTCGGCAGGGGGCCGCTACGAGCAGTACTTC
-	TRBV4-3	TRBJ2-7	TRBD2	CASSQEFTSGPYEQYF	TGCGCCAGCAGCCAAGAGTTTACTAGCGGACCCTACGAGCAGTACTTC
-	TRBV4-2	TRBJ1-4	TRBD1	CASSQGAKTGGAGNEKLFF	TGTGCCAGCAGCCAAGGTGCGAAAACAGGGGGCGCGGGTAATGAAAAACTGTTTTTT
once	TRBV14	TRBJ2-1	-	CASSQDYWGKQFF	TGTGCCAGCAGCCAAGATTATTGGGGGAAGCAGTTCTTC
-	TRBV2	TRBJ2-2	TRBD2	CASTITSGYTGELFF	TGTGCCAGCACTATAACTAGCGGTTACACCGGGGAGCTGTTTTTT
-	TRBV14	TRBJ2-7	-	CASSQDEGSYEQYF	TGTGCCAGCAGCCAAGACGAGGGATCCTACGAGCAGTACTTC
-	TRBV10-3	TRBJ2-6	TRBD1	CAISRDSSGANVLTF	TGTGCCATCAGTAGGGACAGTTCTGGGGCCAACGTCCTGACTTTC
-	TRBV6-5	TRBJ2-3	TRBD1	CASSEGTGHSTQYF	TGTGCCAGCAGTGAAGGGACAGGGCACAGCACGCAGTATTTT
-	TRBV5-1	TRBJ1-2	-	CASSLASTNYGYTF	TGCGCCAGCAGCTTGGCGAGTACTAACTATGGCTACACCTTC
-	TRBV4-1	TRBJ2-3	TRBD2	CASSETLAGGTDTQYF	TGCGCCAGCAGCGAGACTCTAGCGGGGGGGACAGATACGCAGTATTTT
-	TRBV30	TRBJ2-3	TRBD1	CAWTQGPGPDTQYF	TGTGCCTGGACACAGGGGCCGGGACCAGATACGCAGTATTTT
-	TRBV7-2	TRBJ1-1	TRBD1	CASSFRTGQNTEAFF	TGTGCCAGCAGCTTCCGGACAGGGCAGAACACTGAAGCTTTCTTT
-	TRBV19	TRBJ1-6	-	CATKPGRYNSPLHF	TGTGCCACCAAACCGGGACGCTATAATTCACCCCTCCACTTT
-	TRBV27	TRBJ1-2	-	CASSFSSTGNYGYTF	TGTGCCAGCAGTTTCAGCTCGACAGGCAACTATGGCTACACCTTC
-	TRBV5-1	TRBJ1-6	-	CASRRDLSYNSPLHF	TGCGCCAGTCGTAGGGATCTCTCCTATAATTCACCCCTCCACTTT
-	TRBV5-4	TRBJ2-7	TRBD2	CASSLLSGGYEQYF	TGTGCCAGCAGCTTATTGAGCGGGGGCTACGAGCAGTACTTC
once	TRBV9	TRBJ1-1	-	CASSVGWAAGTEAFF	TGTGCCAGCAGCGTAGGATGGGCAGCGGGGACTGAAGCTTTCTTT
-	TRBV25-1	TRBJ2-3	TRBD1	CASRGQGADTQYF	TGTGCCAGCAGGGGACAGGGAGCGGATACGCAGTATTTT
few	TRBV28	TRBJ1-6	-	CDDEELHF	TGTGACGACGAGGAACTCCACTTT
-	TRBV10-3	TRBJ1-2	-	CAISEMSNYGYTF	TGTGCCATCAGTGAGATGTCTAACTATGGCTACACCTTC
-	TRBV7-9	TRBJ1-3	-	CASSLVSYREASSGNTIYF	TGTGCCAGCAGCTTAGTTTCGTACAGGGAGGCGAGCTCTGGAAACACCATATATTTT
-	TRBV18	TRBJ2-3	-	CASSQQGTDTQYF	TGTGCCAGCTCCCAACAGGGCACAGATACGCAGTATTTT
-	TRBV5-1	TRBJ1-1	-	CASSRDIGSGNTEAFF	TGCGCCAGCAGCCGGGACATCGGATCAGGGAACACTGAAGCTTTCTTT
-	TRBV19	TRBJ2-3	TRBD1	CASSGGKGAVGDTQYF	TGTGCCAGTAGTGGGGGAAAGGGGGCCGTGGGAGATACGCAGTATTTT
-	TRBV19	TRBJ2-1	-	CASSIESGYNEQFF	TGTGCCAGTAGTATAGAGTCGGGTTACAATGAGCAGTTCTTC
-	TRBV28	TRBJ1-2	-	CASSWGNYGYTF	TGTGCCAGCAGTTGGGGTAACTATGGCTACACCTTC
-	TRBV28	TRBJ2-4	TRBD1	CASSLSDRGFLGYF	TGTGCCAGCAGTTTATCAGACAGGGGTTTCCTCGGGTACTTC
-	TRBV10-1	TRBJ1-1	-	CASSESTVNTEAFF	TGCGCCAGCAGTGAATCGACAGTGAACACTGAAGCTTTCTTT
-	TRBV5-6	TRBJ2-3	-	CASSLALGLRADTQYF	TGTGCCAGCAGCTTGGCCCTGGGCCTCAGGGCAGATACGCAGTATTTT
-	TRBV4-2	TRBJ2-7	TRBD2	CASSQVLAGTYEQYF	TGTGCCAGCAGCCAAGTGCTAGCGGGGACCTACGAGCAGTACTTC
-	TRBV6-5	TRBJ1-6	-	CASSSGPSSGSPLHF	TGTGCCAGCAGCTCCGGGCCCTCCTCGGGATCACCCCTCCACTTT
-	TRBV18	TRBJ1-1	-	CASSPQNQETGSEAFF	TGTGCCAGCTCACCACAGAACCAGGAGACCGGGAGTGAAGCTTTCTTT
-	TRBV5-1	TRBJ2-2	-	CASSLAVSNTGELFF	TGCGCCAGCAGCTTGGCCGTATCAAACACCGGGGAGCTGTTTTTT
-	TRBV18	TRBJ1-1	-	CASSSQSTGIMVNTEAFF	TGTGCCAGCTCATCTCAGAGTACGGGCATAATGGTGAACACTGAAGCTTTCTTT
once	TRBV7-2	TRBJ2-7	TRBD2	CASTSSSGRVLYEQYF	TGTGCCAGCACCTCGTCTAGCGGGAGGGTGTTATACGAGCAGTACTTC